This T cell receptor beta chain is drawn from a study of long-term antiretroviral therapy in people with HIV (dated by TCRdb to 2022 to 2024). With regard to the full study: The earliest samples were collected approximately a decade before the 2015 WHO recommendation for immediate ART, a period when ART was typically delayed until CD4 counts fell. A total of roughly 180 cryopreserved PBMC samples were contributed to the cohort by 30 adults with confirmed HIV infection, with samples collected serially over a mean of 6 years (range 1-12). About 35% of the 30 participants with HIV were female. No cross-contamination during QIAcube processing was shown when test extractions of a monoclonal T-cell line were performed alongside roughly 30 polyclonal samples. Whether ART initiation and durable HIV suppression were associated with changes in peripheral blood TRB repertoire composition and diversity was tested in a retrospective serial study.

The immunoSEQ hsTCRB v3.0 assay was used at survey level resolution for TRB variable region sequencing. The target sequencing depth for TRB was about 40,000-55,000 T-cell genomes per sample. An Illumina MiSeq with a v3 150-cycle kit was used to sequence the pooled TRB libraries. In the source study's methods: Repertoire analysis was run in R within a reproducible Nextflow workflow that covered QC, data transformation and analysis. LymphoSeq2, an R package for exploring AIRR-Seq data, was used to implement custom analyses. Four samples yielding fewer than 5000 total TRB sequences were excluded, leaving 188 analyzed HIV repertoires. Of the roughly 190 retained HIV repertoires, over 55 were collected before and roughly 130 after ART initiation. Repertoires were downsampled to 5000 TRB nucleotide sequences, and summary statistics were averaged over 100 downsampling iterations. TRB sequences were retained for analysis only if CDR3 regions of at least seven amino acids were present. Two measures captured diversity: a Shannon entropy-derived clonality score and the Gini coefficient. In repertoire networks, the top 5000 CDR3 amino acid sequences were linked whenever an edit distance of one separated two sequences. For TRB CDR3 amino acid sequences, antigen specificity groups and MHC restriction were predicted with GLIPH2. CDR3 amino acid sequences were matched against VDJdb and McPAS-TCR to flag known CMV, EBV, HIV or tissue antigen associations. Pre-ART, post-ART and control groups were compared with Wilcoxon signed-rank tests and Holm-Bonferroni correction. The table was pulled from immuneACCESS by TCRdb, which kept in-frame rearrangements only. Such tables lose some clones; where checked, under half of the loss comes from unresolved V genes, and the rest has no known cause. That table furnishes V, J and clone size, whereas the DNA furnished D and trimming. For this sample the table gives tens of thousands of clones, of which about 80% were detected only once. The ten largest make up around 5.5% of the sample.

Summary of the overall study and its limitations: Expanded TRB clones identified before ART initiation dominated the repertoire across all time points, though the dominance fluctuated and decreased in many PLHIV after ART. Because pre-ART samples had limited cell numbers, unsorted PBMC were profiled rather than sorted CD4+ and CD8+ T cells. A significant increase in TRB diversity was found to be associated with ART initiation, although TRB diversity was observed to remain significantly below that of transplant donor controls even after long-term ART. CDR3 length ranges in HIV repertoires were narrower than in controls, and network structure suggested an antigen-experienced repertoire with only a slight naive shift after ART. No data were available on ART adherence, viral resistance or therapy changes, limiting inferences about post-ART repertoire changes. The samples span the years 2004 to 2017, and the ART regimens used at that time may not be as effective as current regimens. Owing to limited PBMC availability, only the TCR beta chain was sequenced, without alpha chain pairing.

To be included, a participant needed at least one PBMC sample from before ART initiation plus at least two post-ART samples. Every participant with HIV received treatment in the United States of America. Before DNA extraction, cryopreserved samples of about 0.95-11 million PBMC were thawed and then washed. At the time of the earliest PBMC sample, participants with HIV were aged between roughly 20 and 54 years. PBMC samples were contributed by each participant from 1-4 timepoints before ART initiation and 2-8 timepoints after ART initiation, with a median of 7 samples. Serial HIV viral load, CD4+ T-cell count, ART history and demographic data were obtained for every participant. A Qiagen kit on a QIAcube was used to extract genomic DNA from unsorted PBMC, with samples processed in batches of 12. V is cut back by 1 base and J by 1 base, with 4 bases in the junction unmatched. The cysteine opens and the phenylalanine closes a CDR3 of 16 amino acids. The retained sequence is limited to the CDR3, 48 bases, with the frame set at the first base. The germline V gene specifies MGHRA as CDR1 and YSYEKL as CDR2.

This clone was observed a few times. Its antigen remains undetermined. No much larger clone exists at a distance of one base, and base qualities are not known. This TCR was recovered from a young man with HIV. The receptor chain draws on TRBV4-1 and TRBJ1-5; TRBD1 agrees with 7 junctional bases. Specimen: unsorted PBMCs, collected 3.4 years after starting antiretroviral therapy. The CDR3 loop reads CASSQVQGGSNQPQHF. The DNA sequence is TGCGCCAGCAGCCAAGTGCAGGGGGGAAGCAATCAGCCCCAGCATTTT.